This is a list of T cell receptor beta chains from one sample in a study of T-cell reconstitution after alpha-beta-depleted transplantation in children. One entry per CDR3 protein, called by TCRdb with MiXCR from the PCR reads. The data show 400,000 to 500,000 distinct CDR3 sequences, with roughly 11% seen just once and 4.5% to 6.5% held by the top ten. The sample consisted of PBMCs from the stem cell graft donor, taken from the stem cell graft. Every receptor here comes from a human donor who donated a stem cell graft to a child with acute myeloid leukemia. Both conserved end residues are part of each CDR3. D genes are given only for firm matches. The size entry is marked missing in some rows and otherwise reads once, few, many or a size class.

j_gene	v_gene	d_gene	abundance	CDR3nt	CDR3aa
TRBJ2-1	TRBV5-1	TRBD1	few	TGCGCCAGCAGCTTTCGGACAGGTTCCTACAATGAGCAGTTCTTC	CASSFRTGSYNEQFF
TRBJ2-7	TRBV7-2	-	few	TGTGCCAGCAGCGAGCGCTGGGGGACCTACGAGCAGTACTTC	CASSERWGTYEQYF
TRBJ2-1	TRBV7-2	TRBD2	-	TGTGCCAGCAGCCCAGTACCGGTAGCGGGGGGGTACCATGAGCAGTTCTTC	CASSPVPVAGGYHEQFF
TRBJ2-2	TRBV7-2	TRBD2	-	TGTGCCAGCAGCCCCCGAGCGGGAGTGGTCGGGGAGCTGTTTTTT	CASSPRAGVVGELFF
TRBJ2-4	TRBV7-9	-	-	TGTGCCAGCAGCCAGACCGGACCAGCCAAAAACATTCAGTACTTC	CASSQTGPAKNIQYF
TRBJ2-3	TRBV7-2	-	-	TGTGCCAGCAGAGGGGGAGCCACAGATACGCAGTATTTT	CASRGGATDTQYF
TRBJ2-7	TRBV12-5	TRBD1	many	TGTGCTAGTGGTTCGCCCGTGAGGGACAGGCAAAGCGAGCAGTACTTC	CASGSPVRDRQSEQYF
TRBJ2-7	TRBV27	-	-	TGTGCCAGCAGTTTGGACCCTAGCTTCTACGAGCAGTACTTC	CASSLDPSFYEQYF
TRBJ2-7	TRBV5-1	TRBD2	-	TGCGCCAGCAGCTTGGGGGGACTAGAGGAGGACGAGCAGTACTTC	CASSLGGLEEDEQYF
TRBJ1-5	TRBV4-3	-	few	TGCGCCAGCAGCCACCGACAGGTGGGACAGCCCCAGCATTTT	CASSHRQVGQPQHF